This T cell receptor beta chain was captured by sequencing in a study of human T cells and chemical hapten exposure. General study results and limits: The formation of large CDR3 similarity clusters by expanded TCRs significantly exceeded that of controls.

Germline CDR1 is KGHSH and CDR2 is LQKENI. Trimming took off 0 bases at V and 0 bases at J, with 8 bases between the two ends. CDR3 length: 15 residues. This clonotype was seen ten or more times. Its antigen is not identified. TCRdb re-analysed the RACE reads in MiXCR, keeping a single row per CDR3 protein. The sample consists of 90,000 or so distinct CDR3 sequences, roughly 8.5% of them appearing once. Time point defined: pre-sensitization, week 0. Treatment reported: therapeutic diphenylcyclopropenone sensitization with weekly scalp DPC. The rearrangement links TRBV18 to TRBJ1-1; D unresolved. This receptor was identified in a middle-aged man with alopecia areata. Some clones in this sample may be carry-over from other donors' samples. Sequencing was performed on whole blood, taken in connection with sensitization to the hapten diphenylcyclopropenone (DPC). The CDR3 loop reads CASSPPSGLNTEAFF. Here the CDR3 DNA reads TGTGCCAGCTCACCACCGTCAGGTCTGAACACTGAAGCTTTCTTT.